One and the same sample provided the 2 T cell receptor beta chains below, sequenced in a study of blood T cells in healthy people across ages. With a J-beta primer mix and a sample-barcoded 5' primer, a second PCR ran about 7 to 11 cycles. TCRdb re-called the 5' RACE reads with MiXCR, one entry per CDR3 protein. The sample consists of roughly 790,000 distinct CDR3 sequences, about 42% of them appearing once. Source material: blood. The receptors were sampled from a woman aged 55-70 years in good health.

This clonotype has a handful of counts. CDR3 amino acids: CSAPDYQETQYF. The CDR3 DNA is TGCAGTGCTCCAGACTACCAAGAGACCCAGTACTTC. The V and J genes are TRBV20-1 and TRBJ2-5; D call uncertain. The CDR3 is 12 amino acids. From germline, CDR1 is DFQATT and CDR2 SNEGSKA (reference sequence). Trimming stripped 5 bases from V and 0 bases from J, with 7 bases between.

The genes are TRBV2 and TRBJ2-3; D is ambiguous. The germline V gene has CDR1 SNHLY and CDR2 FYNNEI. Trimming removed 2 bases at V and 6 bases at J, with 15 bases between. The CDR3 spans 15 residues. CDR3 bases: TGTGCCAGCAGTGAACGAAAAGGTTCAATGGATACGCAGTATTTT. Translation gives CASSERKGSMDTQYF.